Listed below are T cell receptor beta chains from one sample, sequenced in a study of T cell responses to AZD1222 COVID-19 vaccine. TCRdb's copy holds only in-frame clones and misses some; the assay was immunoSEQ multiplex PCR. The sample yields roughly 140,000 clones, 80% to 95% seen once. Sample: peripheral blood, taken on day 0 of AZD1222 vaccination. These receptors were taken from an adult in good health. CDR3s include the opening cysteine and the closing phenylalanine or tryptophan. A D gene is named only where the DNA matches it firmly. Size is omitted from some rows. Given values are once, few, many or a class for expanded clones.

d_call	v_call	j_call	clone_size	cdr3_aa	cdr3_nt
NA	TRBV1	TRBJ2-1	NA	CTSSPTYSRKHNEQFF	TGCACCAGCAGCCCCACCTACTCGAGGAAACACAATGAGCAGTTCTTC
TRBD1	TRBV6-1	TRBJ2-7	NA	CASSETTAGTGPREQYF	TGTGCCAGCAGTGAAACTACAGCAGGGACAGGGCCGAGAGAGCAGTACTTC
NA	TRBV4-1	TRBJ2-2	NA	CASSQGRQGRRTGELFF	TGCGCCAGCAGCCAAGGACGGCAGGGCAGGCGAACCGGGGAGCTGTTTTTT
TRBD2	TRBV5-1	TRBJ2-7	NA	CASSLGVAGTYEQYF	TGCGCCAGCAGCTTGGGGGTAGCGGGGACCTACGAGCAGTACTTC
NA	TRBV3-1/TRBV3-2	TRBJ2-7	NA	CASSQGVIGSEQYF	TGTGCCAGCAGCCAAGGGGTGATCGGCAGCGAGCAGTACTTC
NA	TRBV18	TRBJ2-2	NA	CASSPPGVNTGELFF	TGTGCCAGCTCACCACCGGGGGTAAACACCGGGGAGCTGTTTTTT
NA	TRBV18	TRBJ1-4	NA	CASSPEGGRNEKLFF	TGTGCCAGCTCACCTGAAGGGGGGCGGAATGAAAAACTGTTTTTT
NA	TRBV3-1/TRBV3-2	TRBJ1-6	NA	CASSQDPGTISSPLHF	TGTGCCAGCAGCCAAGATCCAGGCACCATTTCATCACCCCTCCACTTT
NA	TRBV9	TRBJ2-7	NA	CASSVVPFDEQYF	TGTGCCAGCAGCGTAGTTCCTTTTGACGAGCAGTACTTC
TRBD1	TRBV30	TRBJ1-2	NA	CAWSRSYLGDRGNYGYTF	TGTGCCTGGAGTCGCTCCTACCTAGGGGACAGGGGGAACTATGGCTACACCTTC
TRBD2	TRBV5-4	TRBJ2-3	many	CASSSPSGSTDTQYF	TGTGCCAGCAGCAGCCCTAGCGGGAGCACAGATACGCAGTATTTT
TRBD1	TRBV28	TRBJ1-5	NA	CASSITGEGNQPQHF	TGTGCCAGCAGCATTACAGGGGAGGGCAATCAGCCCCAGCATTTT
NA	TRBV30	TRBJ1-6	NA	CAWSVGTIGSPLHF	TGTGCCTGGAGTGTAGGGACAATAGGTTCACCCCTCCACTTT
TRBD2	TRBV6-4	TRBJ2-1	NA	CASKTERESDEQFF	TGTGCCTCCAAGACTGAGCGGGAGTCGGATGAGCAGTTCTTC
NA	TRBV3-1/TRBV3-2	TRBJ1-5	NA	CASSQDRGQPQHF	TGTGCCAGCAGCCAAGACAGGGGTCAGCCCCAGCATTTT
TRBD1	TRBV7-2	TRBJ1-2	NA	CASSPGTGGYGYTF	TGTGCCAGCAGCCCGGGGACAGGGGGCTATGGCTACACCTTC
NA	TRBV5-5	TRBJ1-2	NA	CASSTDRSYGYTF	TGTGCCAGCAGTACCGACAGGTCCTATGGCTACACCTTC
NA	TRBV5-3	TRBJ2-5	once	CARSLESDQETQYF	TGTGCCAGAAGCTTGGAGTCAGACCAAGAGACCCAGTACTTC
TRBD2	TRBV5-4	TRBJ2-2	NA	CASSFWREGPGELFF	TGTGCCAGCAGCTTCTGGCGGGAGGGCCCCGGGGAGCTGTTTTTT
NA	TRBV4-1	TRBJ1-1	NA	CASSPPLQKNTEAFF	TGCGCCAGCAGCCCTCCTCTGCAGAAGAACACTGAAGCTTTCTTT
NA	TRBV6-2/TRBV6-3	TRBJ2-2	NA	CASSYPGTGELFF	TGTGCCAGCAGTTACCCGGGCACCGGGGAGCTGTTTTTT
NA	TRBV2	TRBJ1-5	NA	CASSVSNQPQHF	TGTGCCAGCTCCGTCAGCAATCAGCCCCAGCATTTT
TRBD2	TRBV7-6	TRBJ2-4	NA	CASSLGGASGIRKNIQYF	TGTGCCAGCAGCCTGGGCGGGGCTAGCGGGATTAGGAAAAACATTCAGTACTTC
NA	TRBV20-1	TRBJ1-5	NA	CSANEGRKPQHF	TGCAGTGCTAATGAGGGGAGGAAGCCCCAGCATTTT
NA	TRBV9	TRBJ2-1	NA	CASSLTFGRPDDEQFF	TGTGCCAGCAGCTTAACCTTCGGGAGACCAGATGATGAGCAGTTCTTC
TRBD1	TRBV7-9	TRBJ2-7	NA	CASSATSGQLYEQYF	TGTGCCAGCAGCGCGACCTCGGGACAGCTCTACGAGCAGTACTTC
TRBD1	TRBV5-4	TRBJ1-3	few	CASSLAQGRGNTIYF	TGTGCCAGCAGCTTGGCACAGGGGAGAGGAAACACCATATATTTT
NA	TRBV6-5	TRBJ1-1	NA	CASSYSSPGTNTEAFF	TGTGCCAGCAGTTACTCGAGTCCGGGAACGAACACTGAAGCTTTCTTT
TRBD2	TRBV2	TRBJ2-5	NA	CASSPSGGETQYF	TGTGCCAGCAGTCCTAGCGGAGGAGAGACCCAGTACTTC
NA	TRBV2	TRBJ1-1	few	CASRGRVAGTEAFF	TGTGCCAGCAGGGGGCGGGTGGCGGGCACTGAAGCTTTCTTT
NA	TRBV5-1	TRBJ2-6	NA	CASSLDPGASGANVLTF	TGCGCCAGCAGCTTGGACCCAGGTGCCTCTGGGGCCAACGTCCTGACTTTC